This passage covers 32 T cell receptor beta chains from one sample sequenced in a study of read filtering for tumor transcriptome and immune sequencing. From roughly 390 ng of RNA, a library with molecular barcoded alpha/delta and beta/gamma adaptors was made. A single record per CDR3 protein comes from TCRdb applying MiXCR to the reads. The profile shows about 46,000 distinct CDR3 sequences, about 20% of them singletons. Material for sequencing was a population of CD138-negative cells sorted from bone marrow. The receptor set was obtained from a donor over 35 with multiple myeloma.

This clonotype appeared many times. The chain joins TRBV2 to TRBJ1-2; D is perhaps TRBD1 (6 bases). The germline V gene encodes CDR1 SNHLY and CDR2 FYNNEI. The CDR3 extends over 14 amino acids. Trimming removed 2 bases from V and 8 bases from J, with 15 bases in between. CDR3 residues: CASSEKGEVRGYTF. DNA of the CDR3: TGTGCCAGCAGTGAAAAGGGGGAAGTCCGCGGCTACACCTTC.

In this sample, this clonotype turned up many times. The CDR3 is CSARGGSPNQPQHF. Here the CDR3 DNA reads TGCAGTGCTAGAGGGGGCAGCCCCAATCAGCCCCAGCATTTT. The chain recombines TRBV20-1 with TRBJ1-5; maybe TRBD1 (5 bases). V dropped 1 base and J dropped 3 bases, with 10 bases sitting between them. The CDR3 runs 14 residues. The germline V gene has CDR1 DFQATT and CDR2 SNEGSKA (reference sequence).

This clonotype was seen many times. V gene TRBV19 combines with J gene TRBJ2-1, with TRBD2 matching over 9 bases. Germline CDR1 LNHDA, CDR2 SQIVND (reference sequence). The CDR3 is 16 residues long. The V gene end was trimmed by 6 bases and the J gene end by 5 bases; junction bases not matched to a gene: 11. Here the CDR3 reads CASSELAGVWNNEQFF. The CDR3 DNA is TGTGCCAGTAGCGAATTAGCGGGAGTTTGGAACAATGAGCAGTTCTTC.

The table lists this clonotype with many counts. The chain has TRBV29-1 and TRBJ2-3, with D perhaps TRBD2 (6 bases). The V and J ends lost 2 bases and 2 bases respectively, with 17 bases between them. Germline CDR1 is SQVTM and CDR2 is ANQGSEA. This CDR3 has 16 residues. In DNA form, the CDR3 reads TGCAGCGTTGAAAGGCCGCTAGCGTCCTACACAGATACGCAGTATTTT. It is translated as CSVERPLASYTDTQYF.

Only a few counts were recorded for this clonotype. The V gene is TRBV12-3 or TRBV12-4, the J gene TRBJ1-1; maybe TRBD1 (6 bases). Trimming pared 3 bases from V and 1 base from J, leaving 9 bases between. The length of the CDR3 is 14 residues. CDR3 in amino acids: CASSLGHQNTEAFF. CDR3 sequence (DNA): TGTGCCAGCAGTTTGGGACATCAGAACACTGAAGCTTTCTTT.

This clonotype was counted many times. The chain combines TRBV5-1 with TRBJ2-5; TRBD1 might be the D (6 bases). CDR3 length: 15 residues. Per germline, CDR1 SGHRS and CDR2 YFSETQ. V lost 3 bases, J lost 4 bases, and 16 bases lay in between. In nucleotides, the CDR3 is TGCGCCAGCAGCTCCGGCGAGGGGGTCGGAGAGACCCAGTACTTC. Translating gives CASSSGEGVGETQYF.

This chain links TRBV28 with TRBJ2-1, with D tentatively TRBD1 (7 bases). V dropped 4 bases and J dropped 0 bases, with 10 bases sitting between them. Germline V CDR1 and CDR2: MDHEN, SYDVKM. This CDR3 comprises 15 residues. The CDR3 bases are TGTGCCAGCAGTTCGCAGGGGGGCTCCTACAATGAGCAGTTCTTC. It yields the protein CASSSQGGSYNEQFF.

This clonotype was recorded at least ten times. The chain employs TRBV6-5 and TRBJ2-5; D gene uncertain. CDR3 length: 14 residues. The germline V gene has CDR1 MNHEY and CDR2 SVGAGI. The V and J ends lost 2 bases and 5 bases respectively, with 12 bases between them. CDR3 region: CASSYASGSETQYF. The CDR3, as DNA: TGTGCCAGCAGTTACGCTAGTGGGTCCGAGACCCAGTACTTC.

This clonotype has ten or more counts. J is TRBJ2-2 and V is TRBV12-3 or TRBV12-4; D unclear. This CDR3 is built from 15 residues. Trimming removed 1 base from V and 0 bases from J, with 6 bases in between. Here the CDR3 DNA reads TGTGCCAGCAGTTTAGACGGGCCGAACACCGGGGAGCTGTTTTTT. Translated, it gives CASSLDGPNTGELFF.

Many counts were recorded for this clonotype. V and J are TRBV20-1 and TRBJ2-1; a weak D match, TRBD2 (5 bases). The CDR3 is made up of 15 amino acids. The germline V gene has CDR1 DFQATT and CDR2 SNEGSKA (reference sequence). V was pared by 3 bases and J by 1 base, with 13 bases between. The CDR3 sequence is CSASDMGVSYNEQFF. CDR3 DNA: TGCAGTGCTAGCGATATGGGAGTGTCCTACAATGAGCAGTTCTTC.

Comments on this clonotype: An end of the junction differs from the germline gene, which may be a read error. The chain joins TRBV7-2 to TRBJ2-7; 10 bases align to TRBD1. The CDR3 is made up of 14 amino acids. Germline V lookup: CDR1 SGHTA, CDR2 FQGNSA. Here the CDR3 reads CASSSGGQGVWQDF. The CDR3 nucleotides are TGTGCCAGCAGCTCAGGTGGACAGGGGGTTTGGCAGGACTTC.

This chain connects TRBV28 to TRBJ2-7; 9 bases line up with TRBD1. J gave up 4 bases and V 5 bases, and 9 bases lay outside the gene matches. From germline, CDR1 is MDHEN and CDR2 SYDVKM. The CDR3 is 15 amino acids. DNA of the CDR3: TGTGCCAGCAGTCCGACGGGACAGGGTGGGTACGAGCAGTACTTC. It is translated as CASSPTGQGGYEQYF.

This clonotype was counted once. A single base separates this from a much larger clone, so it may be a read error. This sequence joins TRBV30 and TRBJ1-4; D call uncertain. This CDR3 region has 15 residues. The germline gives CDR1 GTSNPN, CDR2 SVGIG (reference sequence). CDR3 sequence: CAWSVGRRNEEKQFF. The CDR3 region has the DNA TGTGCCTGGAGTGTAGGCAGGAGGAATGAAGAAAAACAGTTTTTT. The full variable domain, its missing parts supplied by reference TRBV30 and TRBJ1-4, is SQTIHQWPATLVQPVGSPLSLECTVEGTSNPNLYWYRQAAGRGLQLLFYSVGIGQISSEVPQNLSASRPQDRQFILSSKKLLLSDSGFYLCAWSVGRRNEEKQFFGSGTQLSVL.

The CDR3 loop reads CASSIWGDYSGANVLTF. For the CDR3, the DNA is TGTGCCAGTAGTATTTGGGGCGACTACTCTGGGGCCAACGTCCTGACTTTC. The V gene is TRBV19, the J gene TRBJ2-6; D tentatively reads TRBD1 or TRBD2 (5 bases each). Germline V gene data show CDR1 as LNHDA and CDR2 as SQIVND (reference sequence). Trimming took 3 bases from V and 0 from J, leaving 12 bases between them. This CDR3 spans 17 amino acids.

This clonotype occurred many times. The chain employs TRBV11-3 and TRBJ2-7; 16 bases match TRBD2. Trimming at V came to 5 bases and at J to 5 bases, leaving 9 bases not matched to a gene. Germline CDR1 reads SGHNT; CDR2 reads YENEEA. This CDR3 region has 17 residues. The CDR3: CASSLGLAGGRENEQYF. Written as DNA, the CDR3 is TGTGCCAGCAGCCTGGGACTAGCGGGAGGGCGTGAAAACGAGCAGTACTTC.

Of note for this clonotype: Here the CDR3 omits its conserved ending phenylalanine or tryptophan, so a read error is the likely source. As DNA, the CDR3 is TGTGCCAGCAGCTTAGAACGTTTGAACACCATATATCTT. This encodes CASSLERLNTIYL. The rearrangement uses TRBV7-2 and TRBJ1-3, with D unresolved. CDR1 is SGHTA, CDR2 FQGNSA, per germline. Trimming removed 1 base at V and 7 bases at J, with 8 bases between. The CDR3 covers 13 residues.

In its sample, this clonotype was seen many times. The chain joins TRBV28 to TRBJ2-1; 10 nucleotides match TRBD2. V trimming: 5 bases; J trimming: 11 bases; junction bases outside the gene matches: 12. Germline V gives CDR1 MDHEN, CDR2 SYDVKM. This CDR3 has 15 amino acids. CDR3 nucleotide sequence: TGTGCCAGCAGTACCGGGACTAGCGCCGAAGGGAAGCAGTTCTTC. This gives the protein CASSTGTSAEGKQFF.

This clonotype was detected many times. The genes are TRBV5-5 and TRBJ2-7; 9 nucleotides agree with TRBD2. V lost 0 bases, J lost 1 base, and 2 bases stayed unmatched. This CDR3 has 15 amino acids. Germline loops: CDR1 SGHKS, CDR2 YYEKEE (reference sequence). The CDR3 protein is CASSLAAGGSYEQYF. CDR3 coding DNA: TGTGCCAGCAGCTTGGCTGCGGGAGGGTCCTACGAGCAGTACTTC.

This clonotype was seen once. The junction differs from germline at one of its ends, possibly a read error. The rearrangement uses TRBV7-9 and TRBJ1-2; 7 nucleotides match TRBD1. Germline loops: CDR1 SEHNR, CDR2 FQNEAQ (reference sequence). The length of the CDR3 is 12 residues. Here the CDR3 DNA reads TGTGCCAGCAGTAGGGACAGCTATGGCCACACCTTC. Residues: CASSRDSYGHTF.

This clonotype occurred many times. The chain employs TRBV18 and TRBJ1-1; no reliable D call. This CDR3 region has 12 residues. V gave up 6 bases and J gave up 3 bases, with 8 bases separating them. Per the germline V gene, CDR1 is KGHSH and CDR2 is LQKENI. CDR3 protein: CASSGVYTEAFF. CDR3 coding DNA: TGTGCCAGCTCTGGGGTTTACACTGAAGCTTTCTTT. Complete variable domain (other parts from reference TRBV18 and TRBJ1-1): NAGVMQNPRHLVRRRGQEARLRCSPMKGHSHVYWYRQLPEEGLKFMVYLQKENIIDESGMPKERFSAEFPKEGPSILRIQQVVRGDSAAYFCASSGVYTEAFFGQGTRLTVV.

To note about this clonotype: Lacking the conserved final phenylalanine or tryptophan, this CDR3 likely reflects a read error. Here the CDR3 reads CASSYSSTSGSLRTVELFL. The CDR3 DNA sequence: TGTGCCAGCAGTTACTCGTCGACTAGCGGGAGCCTCCGCACCGTGGAGCTGTTTTTG. The chain is built from TRBV6-6 and TRBJ2-2; 12 bases agree with TRBD2. The CDR3 is 19 residues long. Germline assignment: CDR1 MNHNY and CDR2 SVGAGI (reference sequence).

The chain employs TRBV19 and TRBJ1-1; possible D gene TRBD1, 6 bases. Germline assignment: CDR1 LNHDA and CDR2 SQIVND (reference sequence). CDR3 length: 14 residues. Trimming left V 4 bases short and J 0 bases short, with 9 bases between. The CDR3 DNA follows: TGTGCCAGTAGTAGGACAGTGATGAACACTGAAGCTTTCTTT. The encoded protein is CASSRTVMNTEAFF.

This clonotype was seen at least ten times. The V and J genes are TRBV7-9 and TRBJ1-1, with TRBD1 matching 10 bases. This CDR3 is built from 16 residues. The germline V gene encodes CDR1 SEHNR and CDR2 FQNEAQ (reference sequence). V lost 5 bases, J lost 4 bases, and 10 bases stayed unmatched. DNA for the CDR3: TGTGCCAGCAGCCCGAGGCCGACAGGGGGCATCACTGAAGCTTTCTTT. Translating it yields CASSPRPTGGITEAFF.

This clonotype was observed a few times. This chain connects TRBV28 to TRBJ1-2; D ambiguous. The CDR3 has 13 residues. Germline CDR1 is MDHEN and CDR2 is SYDVKM. V was shortened by 6 bases and J by 2 bases, with 10 bases between the two germline ends. The CDR3 sequence: CASRITENYGYTF. CDR3 coding DNA: TGTGCCAGCAGGATCACTGAGAACTATGGCTACACCTTC.

In its sample, this clonotype was seen many times. The chain employs TRBV28 and TRBJ2-2; 7 bases fit TRBD1. This CDR3 spans 15 amino acids. The V gene end was trimmed by 8 bases and the J gene end by 3 bases; junction bases not matched to a gene: 9. Germline V gives CDR1 MDHEN, CDR2 SYDVKM. CDR3 loop: CASEPNDRDTGELFF. The CDR3 DNA follows: TGTGCCAGCGAACCTAACGACAGGGACACCGGGGAGCTGTTTTTT.

This clonotype was observed at least ten times. This chain connects TRBV5-1 to TRBJ1-6; unclear D gene. Per the germline V gene, CDR1 is SGHRS and CDR2 is YFSETQ. The CDR3 runs 14 residues. V was clipped by 0 bases and J by 7 bases, with 8 bases between them. The CDR3 nucleotides are TGCGCCAGCAGCTTGGTGTCGGGGAATTCACCCCTCCACTTT. Its translation is CASSLVSGNSPLHF.

About this clonotype: One base away lies a much larger clone, so this may be a sequencing read error. The conserved phenylalanine or tryptophan is not found at the CDR3 terminus, so this likely reflects a read error. This rearrangement joins TRBV29-1 to TRBJ2-5, with D maybe TRBD1 (6 bases). The CDR3 contains 14 residues. Trimming removed 5 bases at V and 4 bases at J, with 17 bases between. The V gene's germline CDR1 is SQVTM and CDR2 ANQGSEA. CDR3 in DNA: TGCAGCGTTCAACTCACCCAGGGGCCAGAGACCCAGTACCTC. This gives the protein CSVQLTQGPETQYL.

In this sample, this clonotype turned up many times. The chain recombines TRBV28 with TRBJ1-6; no clear D. From germline, CDR1 is MDHEN and CDR2 SYDVKM. The V end lost 4 bases, the J end lost 0 bases, and 13 bases lay between the germline ends. The length of the CDR3 is 17 residues. The CDR3 is CASSSSGPSSYNSPLHF. Written as DNA, the CDR3 is TGTGCCAGCAGTTCTTCCGGACCGAGCTCCTATAATTCACCCCTCCACTTT.

Ten or more counts support this clonotype. The V gene is TRBV15, the J gene TRBJ2-5; D gene ambiguous. The CDR3 extends over 14 amino acids. Trimming took 0 bases from V and 3 from J, leaving 8 bases between them. Germline CDR1 and CDR2: LNHNV and YYDKDF (reference sequence). DNA for the CDR3: TGTGCCACCAGCAGAGATTTTACGGAAGAGACCCAGTACTTC. Protein: CATSRDFTEETQYF.

This clonotype has just a few counts. The chain recombines TRBV6-6 with TRBJ1-3, with D unresolved. The germline V gene encodes CDR1 MNHNY and CDR2 SVGAGI (reference sequence). There are 12 residues in the CDR3. V gave up 8 bases and J gave up 3 bases, with 8 bases separating them. The CDR3 DNA is TGTGCCAGCGGTGGGGATGGAAACACCATATATTTT. This translates into CASGGDGNTIYF.

By share, this clonotype ranks as medium-sized. The CDR3, as DNA: TGTGCCAGCAGCCTCGGAACGTACAATGAGCAGTTCTTC. It codes for CASSLGTYNEQFF. The gene calls are TRBV7-2 and TRBJ2-1; D call uncertain. The CDR3 spans 13 residues. Germline V lookup: CDR1 SGHTA, CDR2 FQGNSA. Trimming took off 5 bases at V and 4 bases at J, with 9 bases between the two ends.

Details on this clonotype: A much larger clone differs by one base, so this may be a read error. V and J are TRBV19 and TRBJ2-1; no definite D call. Per the germline V gene, CDR1 is LNHDA and CDR2 is SQIVND (reference sequence). There are 17 residues in the CDR3. The CDR3 DNA is TGTGCCAGTAGTATCGAAACGCGGAGATTAAAATACAATGAGCAGATCTTC. Its protein product is CASSIETRRLKYNEQIF.